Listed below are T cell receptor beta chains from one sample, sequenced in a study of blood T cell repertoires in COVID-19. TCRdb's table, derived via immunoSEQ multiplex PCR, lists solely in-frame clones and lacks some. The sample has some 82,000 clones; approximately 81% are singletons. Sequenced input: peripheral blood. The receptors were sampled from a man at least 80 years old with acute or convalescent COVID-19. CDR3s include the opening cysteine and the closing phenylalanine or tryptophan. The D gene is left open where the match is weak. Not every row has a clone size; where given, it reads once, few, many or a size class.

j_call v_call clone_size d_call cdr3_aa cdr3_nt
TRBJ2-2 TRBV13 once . CASSFLYGNGELFF TGTGCCAGCAGCTTCTTATACGGTAACGGGGAGCTGTTTTTT
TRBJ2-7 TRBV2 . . CASRGDTGEQYF TGTGCCAGCAGGGGGGACACGGGCGAGCAGTACTTC
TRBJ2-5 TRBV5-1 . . CASSLVDTQETQYF TGCGCCAGCAGCTTGGTGGACACCCAAGAGACCCAGTACTTC
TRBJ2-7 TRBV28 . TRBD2 CASSLPGTSGRGVYEQYF TGTGCCAGCAGTTTACCCGGGACTAGCGGGAGGGGAGTCTACGAGCAGTACTTC
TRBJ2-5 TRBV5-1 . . CASSSLAEQETQYF TGCGCCAGCAGCTCCTTAGCGGAACAAGAGACCCAGTACTTC
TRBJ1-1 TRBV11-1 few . CASSWRDTMVEAFF TGTGCCAGCAGTTGGAGGGATACGATGGTTGAAGCTTTCTTT
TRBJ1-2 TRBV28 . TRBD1 CASSSIGTGENYGYTF TGTGCCAGCAGTTCCATCGGGACAGGCGAGAACTATGGCTACACCTTC
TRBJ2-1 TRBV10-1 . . CASSNGQGEYNEQFF TGCGCCAGCAGTAATGGTCAGGGTGAATACAATGAGCAGTTCTTC
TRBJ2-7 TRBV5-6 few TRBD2 CASSRTPSGSLLEQYF TGTGCCAGCAGCCGAACACCTAGCGGGAGCCTCCTCGAGCAGTACTTC
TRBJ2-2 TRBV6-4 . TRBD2 CASSKLAGGQNTGELFF TGTGCCAGCAGTAAACTAGCGGGAGGGCAGAACACCGGGGAGCTGTTTTTT
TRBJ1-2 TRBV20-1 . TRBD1 CSASSGGNYGYTF TGCAGTGCTAGTTCAGGGGGGAACTATGGCTACACCTTC
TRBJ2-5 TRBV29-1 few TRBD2 CSATGTSGKETQYF TGCAGCGCAACCGGGACTAGCGGGAAGGAGACCCAGTACTTC
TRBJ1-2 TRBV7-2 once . CASSIQGFMGYGYTF TGTGCCAGCAGCATACAGGGCTTCATGGGCTATGGCTACACCTTC
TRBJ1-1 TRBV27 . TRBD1 CASRPDRGLMNTEAFF TGTGCCAGCAGGCCGGACAGGGGGCTCATGAACACTGAAGCTTTCTTT
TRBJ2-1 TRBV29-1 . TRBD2 CSVAASGRTVREQFF TGCAGCGTAGCGGCTAGCGGGAGGACAGTGAGGGAGCAGTTCTTC
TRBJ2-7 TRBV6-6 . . CASISGSYEQYF TGTGCCAGCATTAGCGGCTCCTACGAGCAGTACTTC
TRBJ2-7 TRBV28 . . CASSSPSWGGSSYEQYF TGTGCCAGCAGTTCCCCTAGTTGGGGGGGCAGTTCCTACGAGCAGTACTTC
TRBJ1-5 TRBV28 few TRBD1 CASSRDRGQPQHF TGTGCCAGCAGTCGGGACAGGGGCCAGCCCCAGCATTTT
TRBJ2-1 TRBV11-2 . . CASSSLNEQFF TGTGCCAGCAGCTCCCTAAATGAGCAGTTCTTC
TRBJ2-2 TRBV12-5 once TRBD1 CASGDRLATGELFF TGTGCTAGTGGGGACAGGTTAGCGACCGGGGAGCTGTTTTTT
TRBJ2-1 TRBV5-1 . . CASSLDTIEQFF TGCGCCAGCAGCTTGGACACTATAGAGCAGTTCTTC
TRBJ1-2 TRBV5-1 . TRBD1 CASSLGTANYGYTF TGCGCCAGCAGCTTAGGGACAGCTAACTATGGCTACACCTTC
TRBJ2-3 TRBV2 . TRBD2 CASTGLADADTQYF TGTGCCAGCACTGGACTAGCGGACGCAGATACGCAGTATTTT
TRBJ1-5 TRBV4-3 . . CASSQEVIRNRDRNQPQHF TGCGCCAGCAGCCAAGAGGTCATTAGGAACAGGGACCGCAATCAGCCCCAGCATTTT
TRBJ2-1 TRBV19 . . CASSIGTGTGSYNEQFF TGTGCCAGTAGTATAGGCACCGGGACTGGCTCCTACAATGAGCAGTTCTTC
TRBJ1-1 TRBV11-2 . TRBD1 CASSLATGVDTEAFF TGTGCCAGCAGCTTAGCGACAGGGGTCGACACTGAAGCTTTCTTT
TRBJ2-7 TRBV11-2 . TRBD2 CASRSLAGAGYEQYF TGTGCCAGCAGGTCTCTAGCGGGAGCTGGGTACGAGCAGTACTTC
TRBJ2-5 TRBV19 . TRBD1 CASSISQGAAQYF TGTGCCAGTAGTATCAGTCAGGGGGCGGCCCAGTACTTC
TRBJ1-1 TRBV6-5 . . CASTRQMNTEAFF TGTGCCAGCACCAGGCAAATGAACACTGAAGCTTTCTTT
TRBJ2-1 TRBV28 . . CASKRPGVNEQFF TGTGCCAGCAAACGTCCGGGGGTGAATGAGCAGTTCTTC
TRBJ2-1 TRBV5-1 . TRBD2 CASSLDTSGYYNEQFF TGCGCCAGCAGCTTGGATACTAGCGGGTATTACAATGAGCAGTTCTTC
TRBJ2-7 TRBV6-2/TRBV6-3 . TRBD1 CASSFSGTVLRGYEQYF TGTGCCAGCAGTTTCTCCGGGACAGTGCTTAGGGGCTACGAGCAGTACTTC
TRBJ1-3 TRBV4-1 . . CASSLTAVSGNTIYF TGCGCCAGCAGCCTTACAGCCGTCTCTGGAAACACCATATATTTT
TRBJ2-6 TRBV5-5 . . CASSSEISGANVLTF TGTGCCAGCAGTTCAGAAATCTCTGGGGCCAACGTCCTGACTTTC
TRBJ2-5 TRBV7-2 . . CASSRDGGSFETQYF TGTGCCAGCAGCCGCGACGGCGGCTCGTTTGAGACCCAGTACTTC
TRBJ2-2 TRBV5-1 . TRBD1 CASSLRGQSWNTGELFF TGCGCCAGCAGCTTGAGGGGACAGAGTTGGAACACCGGGGAGCTGTTTTTT
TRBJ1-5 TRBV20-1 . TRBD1 CSASKQGARFQPQHF TGCAGTGCTAGTAAACAGGGGGCGCGGTTTCAGCCCCAGCATTTT
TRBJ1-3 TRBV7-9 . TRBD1 CASSFETGTGGLGNTIYF TGTGCCAGCAGCTTCGAAACCGGGACAGGGGGCCTTGGAAACACCATATATTTT
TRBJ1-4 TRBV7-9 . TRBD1 CASRGSRGQGEKLFF TGTGCCAGCAGAGGGTCGAGGGGGCAAGGTGAAAAACTGTTTTTT
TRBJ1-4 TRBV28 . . CASNQLGAQLTTNEKLFF TGTGCCAGCAATCAGTTAGGGGCCCAGCTTACAACTAATGAAAAACTGTTTTTT
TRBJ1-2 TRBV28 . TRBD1 CASSATTGAYGYTF TGTGCCAGCAGTGCAACGACAGGGGCGTATGGCTACACCTTC
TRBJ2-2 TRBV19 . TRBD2 CASSGRVGELFF TGTGCCAGTAGCGGGAGGGTCGGGGAGCTGTTTTTT
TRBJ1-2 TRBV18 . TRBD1 CASSPVTGGEGYGYTF TGTGCCAGCTCACCCGTCACAGGGGGAGAGGGCTATGGCTACACCTTC
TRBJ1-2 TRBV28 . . CAAGLNYGYTF TGTGCCGCCGGGTTAAACTATGGCTACACCTTC
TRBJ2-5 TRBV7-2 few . CASSLERTEETQYF TGTGCCAGCAGCTTAGAGAGGACAGAAGAGACCCAGTACTTC
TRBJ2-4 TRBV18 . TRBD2 CASSPASSGTQYF TGTGCCAGCTCACCGGCCTCTAGCGGGACACAGTACTTC
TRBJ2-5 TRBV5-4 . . CASLRGPLQETQYF TGTGCCAGCTTGCGGGGCCCCCTCCAAGAGACCCAGTACTTC
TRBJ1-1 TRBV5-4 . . CASSLEVPETEAFF TGTGCCAGCAGCTTGGAAGTACCGGAGACTGAAGCTTTCTTT
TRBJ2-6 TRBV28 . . CASSPSGANVLTF TGTGCCAGCAGTCCATCTGGGGCCAACGTCCTGACTTTC
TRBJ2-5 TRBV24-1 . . CATSAGTGYQETQYF TGTGCCACCAGTGCCGGAACAGGGTACCAAGAGACCCAGTACTTC
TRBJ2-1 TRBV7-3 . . CASSLGGGDEQFF TGTGCCAGCAGCTTAGGCGGGGGCGATGAGCAGTTCTTC
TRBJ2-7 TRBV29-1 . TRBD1 CSVQGQAYEQYF TGCAGCGTACAGGGACAGGCCTACGAGCAGTACTTC
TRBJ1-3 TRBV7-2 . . CASSSQGSGNTIYF TGTGCCAGCAGCTCTCAGGGTTCTGGAAACACCATATATTTT
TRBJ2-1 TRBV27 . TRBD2 CASSLSSSSGPSYNEQFF TGTGCCAGCAGTTTGAGTTCGTCTAGCGGGCCTTCCTACAATGAGCAGTTCTTC
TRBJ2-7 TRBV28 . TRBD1 CASSTSGTGAVVQLRNF TGTGCCAGCAGTACCTCCGGGACAGGGGCAGTAGTTCAGTTAAGAAACTTC
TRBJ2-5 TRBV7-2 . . CASSLTGNGRQETQYF TGTGCCAGCAGCTTAACCGGGAACGGTCGGCAAGAGACCCAGTACTTC
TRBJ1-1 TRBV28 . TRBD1 CASIGQGNTEAFF TGTGCCAGCATAGGACAGGGGAACACTGAAGCTTTCTTT
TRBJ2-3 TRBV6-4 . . CASSDLRSLDTQYF TGTGCCAGCAGTGACCTACGATCTCTAGATACGCAGTATTTT
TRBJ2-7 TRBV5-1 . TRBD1 CASTGVSYEQYF TGCGCCTCAACAGGGGTAAGCTACGAGCAGTACTTC
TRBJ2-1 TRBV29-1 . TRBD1 CSVDSGQGAWNEQFF TGCAGCGTTGATTCGGGACAGGGGGCTTGGAATGAGCAGTTCTTC